The 25 T cell receptor beta chains below were found in one sample sequenced in a study of T cells in women clearing cervical HPV infection. This table comes from immunoSEQ multiplex PCR, and its TCRdb copy is limited to in-frame clones, with some not included. The sample totals 30,000 to 35,000 clones. The sequencing sample was made of blood buffy coat. The source of these receptors is a woman aged 18 to 75 with a cervical HPV16 infection that either progressed to CIN3+ or cleared (not recorded which).

With respect to this clone: The read finishes 3 residues shy of the CDR3 end, and the germline J gene is used to complete it. This chain connects TRBV6-2 or TRBV6-3 to TRBJ2-3, with D unclear. CDR3 length: 14 residues. The germline V gene has CDR1 MNHEY and CDR2 SVGEGT. Trimming cost V 5 bases and J 2 bases, with 11 bases left between them. Partial CDR3 DNA: TGTGCCAGCAGTAAACTACCCAACACAGATACG. Translation gives CASSKLPNTDT. The CDR3, in full, reads CASSKLPNTDTQYF.

A note on this clone: Read sequence stops 3 residues before the CDR3 end, and the germline J gene provides the missing end. V gene TRBV5-1 combines with J gene TRBJ1-6; D is undetermined. V dropped 0 bases and J dropped 12 bases, with 16 bases sitting between them. The CDR3 spans 15 residues. Germline-derived CDR1 and CDR2 are SGHRS and YFSETQ. The sequenced CDR3 bases are TGCGCCAGCAGCTTGGACCCCAGAGATGCCATACCC. Translation: CASSLDPRDAIP. The whole CDR3 reads CASSLDPRDAIPLHF.

In the case of this clone: The read ends 3 residues shy of where the CDR3 ends; the end is completed using the germline J gene. This chain links TRBV5-1 with TRBJ2-5; a weak D match, TRBD1 (6 bases). The germline V gene has CDR1 SGHRS and CDR2 YFSETQ. V was clipped by 0 bases and J by 0 bases, with 9 bases between them. The CDR3 extends over 15 amino acids. The sequenced CDR3 bases are TGCGCCAGCAGCTTGGCCGACAGGTACCAAGAGACC. It specifies CASSLADRYQET. The full-length CDR3 reads as CASSLADRYQETQYF.

Of note for this clone: The read falls 3 residues short of the CDR3 end, and the missing part is taken from the germline J gene. This chain links TRBV5-1 with TRBJ1-1; D is unclear. CDR1 and CDR2 (germline): SGHRS, YFSETQ. V was shortened by 0 bases and J by 0 bases, with 15 bases between the two germline ends. CDR3 size: 17 residues. The chain's CDR3 is CASSLALLQALNTEAFF. The CDR3 DNA, read in part, is TGCGCCAGCAGCTTGGCCCTCTTGCAGGCCCTGAACACTGAA.

About this clone: From the germline J gene comes the end of the CDR3, since the read stops 3 residues before it. This sequence joins TRBV2 and TRBJ2-3; D is perhaps TRBD1 (6 bases). CDR1 SNHLY and CDR2 FYNNEI come from the germline V gene. The CDR3 is made up of 16 amino acids. CDR3 protein: CASSAADRLYQETQYF. The CDR3 bases that were read are TGTGCCAGCAGTGCCGCGGACAGATTGTACCAAGAGACG.

As regards this clone: The read stops 3 residues short of the end of the CDR3; the missing end is completed from the germline J gene. The chain couples TRBV5-1 to TRBJ2-1; 13 bases match TRBD2. Trimming removed 3 bases from V and 2 bases from J; junction bases left unmatched: 8. CDR1 SGHRS and CDR2 YFSETQ come from the germline V gene. The CDR3 totals 18 residues. The CDR3 DNA, read in part, is TGCGCCAGCAGCTCCGGACTAGCGGGAGCTCGGACCTACAATGAG. This encodes CASSSGLAGARTYNE. The full CDR3 protein reads CASSSGLAGARTYNEQFF.

In regard to this clone: The read ends 3 residues shy of where the CDR3 ends; the end is completed using the germline J gene. The chain employs TRBV16 and TRBJ1-3; 7 nucleotides agree with TRBD1. Losses at the gene ends were 6 bases for V and 6 bases for J; bases not matched to a gene: 5. The CDR3 length is 13 residues. Germline CDR1 and CDR2: KGHSY and FQNENV. Incomplete CDR3 DNA: TGTGCCAGCAGTCGACAGGGTGAAAACACC. Translating it yields CASSRQGENT. In full, the CDR3 is CASSRQGENTIYF.

Of note for this clone: The read gets to within 3 residues of the CDR3 end, and the germline J gene fills in the rest. The chain uses TRBV20-1 and TRBJ2-7; tentatively, D is TRBD2 (6 bases). Per germline, CDR1 DFQATT and CDR2 SNEGSKA (reference sequence). V lost 5 bases and J 0 bases, leaving 11 bases between the germline ends. The CDR3 extends over 13 amino acids. The part of the CDR3 DNA that was read is TGCAGTGCTGGGCAGACTAGCTCCTACGAG. Translated, it gives CSAGQTSSYE. In full, the CDR3 is CSAGQTSSYEQYF.

To note about this clone: The sequenced fragment ends 3 residues before the CDR3 boundary, so the rest is inferred from the germline J gene. J is TRBJ1-1 and V is TRBV29-1, with D maybe TRBD1 (6 bases). Germline CDR1 reads SQVTM; CDR2 reads ANQGSEA. The CDR3 contains 12 residues. V gave up 7 bases and J gave up 1 base, with 10 bases separating them. The part of the CDR3 DNA that was read is TGCAGCGCAGGGGCCCAGAACACTGAA. Translated, it gives CSAGAQNTE. From start to end, the CDR3 is CSAGAQNTEAFF.

About this clone: The CDR3 end lies 3 residues beyond the end of the read and is filled in from the germline J gene. The rearrangement uses TRBV30 and TRBJ2-7, with 9 bases matching TRBD1. Germline V gene lookup returns CDR1 GTSNPN and CDR2 SVGIG (reference sequence). The trim removed 4 bases at V and 6 bases at J, leaving 13 bases unmatched. The CDR3 runs to 15 residues. The covered CDR3 bases are TGTGCCTGGAAACGAACCGGGACAGGGCACACCGAG. It specifies CAWKRTGTGHTE. The full CDR3 protein reads CAWKRTGTGHTEQYF.

On this clone: The read finishes 3 residues shy of the CDR3 end, and the germline J gene is used to complete it. This chain connects TRBV30 to TRBJ2-2, with 8 bases lining up with TRBD1. The CDR3 length is 13 residues. Germline-derived CDR1 and CDR2 are GTSNPN and SVGIG (reference sequence). The DNA read from the CDR3 is TGTGCCTCCGGACAGGGCTTGGGATCACCG. Its protein is CASGQGLGSP. The complete CDR3 reads CASGQGLGSPLFF.

A word on this clone: The read halts 3 residues ahead of the CDR3 end, with the missing end drawn from the germline J gene. The V call is TRBV7-2, the J call TRBJ1-2; D gene ambiguous. From germline, CDR1 is SGHTA and CDR2 FQGNSA. There are 15 residues in the CDR3. CDR3 DNA (partial): TGTGCCAGCAGCGCCCGGATAGGGTTGGAGGCCGGC. Translating gives CASSARIGLEAG. The entire CDR3 reads CASSARIGLEAGYTF.

Concerning this clone: Sequencing ends 3 residues short of the CDR3 end; the germline J gene provides the rest. The chain carries TRBV2 and TRBJ1-2; tentative D call: TRBD1 (5 bases). This CDR3 is 16 amino acids long. CDR1 is SNHLY, CDR2 FYNNEI, per germline. The part of the CDR3 DNA that was read is TGTGCCAGCAGTCTAGATGGGCTAGCGGGGGTGGAGACC. It codes for CASSLDGLAGVET. The CDR3 in its entirety is CASSLDGLAGVETYTF.

Points on this clone: The CDR3 extends 3 residues past the end of the read, so its final part is completed from the germline J gene. The chain uses TRBV6-1 and TRBJ1-1, with 7 bases identical to TRBD1. Germline V gene sequence: CDR1 MNHNS, CDR2 SASEGT. Germline trimming cut 0 bases from V and 5 bases from J; bases unmatched to any gene: 6. The CDR3 has 15 amino acids. The DNA read from the CDR3 is TGTGCCAGCAGTGAAGCGGGAGGGGGCTGGACTGAA. As protein: CASSEAGGGWTE. The complete CDR3 sequence is CASSEAGGGWTEAFF.

Worth noting for this clone: The read is 3 residues too short to cover the CDR3 end, so that end is filled in from the germline J gene. The rearrangement uses TRBV19 and TRBJ2-1; a weak D match, TRBD1 (7 bases). The CDR3 loop spans 15 amino acids. Germline CDR1 LNHDA, CDR2 SQIVND (reference sequence). Trimming removed 4 bases from V and 0 bases from J, with 10 bases in between. Here the CDR3 reads CASSTQGGSYNEQFF. The CDR3 DNA, read in part, is TGTGCCAGTAGTACCCAGGGGGGCTCCTACAATGAG.

Remarks on this clone: The read falls 3 residues short of the CDR3 end, and the missing part is taken from the germline J gene. The V and J genes are TRBV5-6 and TRBJ1-2; no reliable D call. CDR3 length: 15 amino acids. Germline-derived CDR1 and CDR2 are SGHDT and YYEEEE. The germline V and J ends were trimmed by 4 bases and 2 bases, with 15 bases remaining between them. The part of the CDR3 DNA that was read is TGTGCCAGCAGCGCCGCGGTCCAGCTAAACTATGGC. It is translated as CASSAAVQLNYG. The whole CDR3 reads CASSAAVQLNYGYTF.

In the case of this clone: The read halts 3 residues ahead of the CDR3 end, with the missing end drawn from the germline J gene. This chain connects TRBV7-2 to TRBJ1-4; D may be TRBD1 (6 bases). The V gene lost 4 bases and the J gene lost 8 bases, with 14 bases spanning the gap. The CDR3 consists of 14 residues. The germline gives CDR1 SGHTA, CDR2 FQGNSA. The CDR3 region is CASSSDSWGEKLFF. Partial CDR3 DNA: TGTGCCAGCAGCTCGGACAGTTGGGGGGAAAAA.

Regarding this clone: The missing CDR3 end, 3 residues past where the read stops, is filled in from the germline J gene. The V gene is TRBV20-1, the J gene TRBJ2-2, with a tentative D call TRBD2 (6 bases). The CDR3 extends over 14 amino acids. Germline values: CDR1 DFQATT, CDR2 SNEGSKA (reference sequence). Trimming pared 0 bases from V and 7 bases from J, leaving 12 bases between. CDR3 in amino acids: CSARDPGAVGELFF. CDR3 DNA, as far as it was read: TGCAGTGCTAGAGATCCGGGAGCGGTCGGGGAG.

Comments on this clone: The CDR3 extends 3 residues past the end of the read, so its final part is completed from the germline J gene. The chain links TRBV7-3 to TRBJ2-7; maybe TRBD1 (5 bases). Between the trimmed V and J ends, which lost 5 bases and 5 bases, there was a span of 13 bases. This CDR3 region has 13 residues. Germline values: CDR1 SGHTA, CDR2 FQGTGA. The DNA read from the CDR3 is TGTGCCAGCAGCCTCTCCGCCAGGGACGAG. It encodes CASSLSARDE. The complete CDR3 sequence is CASSLSARDEQYF.

As to this clone: The sequenced fragment ends 3 residues before the CDR3 boundary, so the rest is inferred from the germline J gene. This chain joins TRBV19 and TRBJ2-2, with a tentative D call TRBD1 (6 bases). This CDR3 region has 16 residues. CDR1 is LNHDA and CDR2 is SQIVND in the germline V gene (reference sequence). Incomplete CDR3 DNA: TGTGCCAGTAGCCAAATCAGGGGCGCTAATAATTCACCG. Amino acid sequence: CASSQIRGANNSP. The full CDR3 protein reads CASSQIRGANNSPLFF.

In regard to this clone: The observed sequence ends 3 residues before the CDR3 terminus, with the missing tail filled in from the germline J gene. This chain joins TRBV6-2 or TRBV6-3 and TRBJ1-1, with TRBD1 matching over 9 bases. The trim removed 5 bases at V and 0 bases at J, leaving 4 bases unmatched. The CDR3 covers 15 residues. Germline V gene lookup returns CDR1 MNHEY and CDR2 SVGEGT. CDR3 residues: CASSTGTGMNTEAFF. The CDR3 DNA, read in part, is TGTGCCAGCAGTACCGGGACAGGGATGAACACTGAA.

A remark on this clone: The CDR3 extends 3 residues past the end of the read, so its final part is completed from the germline J gene. The chain joins TRBV19 to TRBJ1-2; no definite D call. Germline assignment: CDR1 LNHDA and CDR2 SQIVND (reference sequence). Deletions cut 3 bases from V and 7 bases from J, with 15 bases between. The CDR3 is 14 residues long. The CDR3 loop reads CASSMVGAAGGYTF. The covered CDR3 bases are TGTGCCAGTAGTATGGTGGGCGCAGCTGGTGGC.

With regard to this clone: Coverage ceases 3 residues before the CDR3 finishes, and the germline J gene fills in the end. The rearrangement links TRBV7-3 to TRBJ2-1; 13 positions match TRBD2. Germline CDR1 SGHTA, CDR2 FQGTGA. This CDR3 spans 17 amino acids. V lost 0 bases, J lost 7 bases, and 6 bases stayed unmatched. The CDR3 protein is CASSLTPLAGGQNEQFF. The DNA read from the CDR3 is TGTGCCAGCAGCTTAACCCCACTAGCGGGGGGGCAAAATGAG.

About this clone itself: With the read ending 3 residues before the CDR3 end, the germline J gene is used to fill in that end. The chain joins TRBV5-1 to TRBJ2-5, with TRBD2 matching 10 bases. This CDR3 is 17 amino acids long. The trim removed 2 bases at V and 0 bases at J, leaving 7 bases unmatched. CDR1 SGHRS and CDR2 YFSETQ come from the germline V gene. CDR3 DNA, as far as it was read: TGCGCCAGCAGCTTCGGGGCTAGCGGGGGATACCAAGAGACC. As protein: CASSFGASGGYQET. The full-length CDR3 reads as CASSFGASGGYQETQYF. The full variable domain, rest sourced from reference TRBV5-1 and TRBJ2-5, is KAGVTQTPRYLIKTRGQQVTLSCSPISGHRSVSWYQQTPGQGLQFLFEYFSETQRNKGNFPGRFSGRQFSNSRSEMNVSTLELGDSALYLCASSFGASGGYQETQYFGPGTRLLVL.

As regards this clone: Read coverage stops 3 residues before the CDR3 terminus; the germline J gene supplies the remainder. The gene calls are TRBV6-2 or TRBV6-3 and TRBJ2-7, with 9 bases that match TRBD1. The ends lost 2 bases at V and 1 base at J; junction bases unmatched: 3. The CDR3 runs to 15 residues. Germline V gene sequence: CDR1 MNHEY, CDR2 SVGEGT. The sequenced CDR3 bases are TGTGCCAGCAGTTACCTAGGACAGGGGTCCTACGAG. It is translated as CASSYLGQGSYE. The whole CDR3 region reads CASSYLGQGSYEQYF.